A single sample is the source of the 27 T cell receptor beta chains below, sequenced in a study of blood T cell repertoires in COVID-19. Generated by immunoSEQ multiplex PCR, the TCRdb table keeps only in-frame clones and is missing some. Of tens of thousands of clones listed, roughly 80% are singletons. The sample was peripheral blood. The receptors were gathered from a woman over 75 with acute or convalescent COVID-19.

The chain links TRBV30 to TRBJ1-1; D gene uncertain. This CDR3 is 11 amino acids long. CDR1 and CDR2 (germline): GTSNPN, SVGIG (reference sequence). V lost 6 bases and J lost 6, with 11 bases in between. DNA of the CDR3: TGTGCCTGCTCGGGGTTCTCTGAAGCTTTCTTT. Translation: CACSGFSEAFF.

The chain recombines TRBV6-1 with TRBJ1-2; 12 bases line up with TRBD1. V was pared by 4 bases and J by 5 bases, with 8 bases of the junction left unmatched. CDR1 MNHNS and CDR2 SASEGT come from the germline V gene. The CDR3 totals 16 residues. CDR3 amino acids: CASSGRDRGPGYGYTF. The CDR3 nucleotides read TGTGCCAGCAGTGGCCGGGACAGGGGGCCGGGATATGGCTACACCTTC.

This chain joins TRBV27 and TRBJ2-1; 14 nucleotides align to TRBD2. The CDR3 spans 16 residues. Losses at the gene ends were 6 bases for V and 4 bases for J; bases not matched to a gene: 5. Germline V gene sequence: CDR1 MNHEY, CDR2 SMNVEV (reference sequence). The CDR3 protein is CASSLGTSGGYNEQFF. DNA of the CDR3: TGTGCCAGCAGCCTTGGGACTAGCGGGGGATACAATGAGCAGTTCTTC.

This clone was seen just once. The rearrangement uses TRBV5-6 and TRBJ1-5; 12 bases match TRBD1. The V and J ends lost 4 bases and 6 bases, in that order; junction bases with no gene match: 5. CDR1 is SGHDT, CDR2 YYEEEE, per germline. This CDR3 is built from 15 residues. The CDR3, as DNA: TGTGCCAGCAGCCTCGGGACAGGGGGCGGTCAGCCCCAGCATTTT. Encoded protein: CASSLGTGGGQPQHF. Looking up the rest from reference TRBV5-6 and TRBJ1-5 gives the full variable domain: DAGVTQSPTHLIKTRGQQVTLRCSPKSGHDTVSWYQQALGQGPQFIFQYYEEEERQRGNFPDRFSGHQFPNYSSELNVNALLLGDSALYLCASSLGTGGGQPQHFGDGTRLSIL.

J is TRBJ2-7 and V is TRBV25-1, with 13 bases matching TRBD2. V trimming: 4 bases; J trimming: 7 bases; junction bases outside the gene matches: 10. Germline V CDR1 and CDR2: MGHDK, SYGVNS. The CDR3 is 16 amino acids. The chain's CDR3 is CASSGWTGTSGAEQYF. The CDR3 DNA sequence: TGTGCCAGCAGTGGATGGACCGGGACTAGCGGGGCAGAGCAGTACTTC.

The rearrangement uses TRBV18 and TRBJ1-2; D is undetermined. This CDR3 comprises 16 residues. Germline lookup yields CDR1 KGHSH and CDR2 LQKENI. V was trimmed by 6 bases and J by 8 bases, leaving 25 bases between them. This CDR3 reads CASSSAAGSLNGGYTF. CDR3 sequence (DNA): TGTGCCAGCTCTTCCGCCGCGGGGTCTCTTAATGGAGGCTACACCTTC.

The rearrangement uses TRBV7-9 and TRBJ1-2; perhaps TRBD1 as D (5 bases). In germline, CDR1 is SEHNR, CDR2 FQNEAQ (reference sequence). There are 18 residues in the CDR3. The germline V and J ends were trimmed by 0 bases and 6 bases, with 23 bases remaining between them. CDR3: CASSLAAGYGAVRNGYTF. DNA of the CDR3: TGTGCCAGCAGCTTAGCGGCGGGGTATGGGGCAGTGAGGAATGGCTACACCTTC.

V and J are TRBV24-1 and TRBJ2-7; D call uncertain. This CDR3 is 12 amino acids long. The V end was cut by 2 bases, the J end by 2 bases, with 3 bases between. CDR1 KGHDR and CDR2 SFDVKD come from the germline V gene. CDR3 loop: CATSDSAYEQYF. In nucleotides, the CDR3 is TGTGCCACCAGTGATTCAGCCTACGAGCAGTACTTC.

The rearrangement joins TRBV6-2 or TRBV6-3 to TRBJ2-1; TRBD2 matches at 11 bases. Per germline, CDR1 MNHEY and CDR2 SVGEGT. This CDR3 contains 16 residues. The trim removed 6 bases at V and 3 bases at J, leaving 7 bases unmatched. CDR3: CASSHPGLAVYNEQFF. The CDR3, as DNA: TGTGCCAGCAGCCACCCGGGACTAGCGGTCTACAATGAGCAGTTCTTC.

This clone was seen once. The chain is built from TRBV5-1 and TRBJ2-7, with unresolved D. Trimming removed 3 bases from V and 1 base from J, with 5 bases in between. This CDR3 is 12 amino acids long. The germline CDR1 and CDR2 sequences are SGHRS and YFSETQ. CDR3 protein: CASSSTSYEQYF. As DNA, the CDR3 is TGCGCCAGCAGCTCAACTTCCTACGAGCAGTACTTC.

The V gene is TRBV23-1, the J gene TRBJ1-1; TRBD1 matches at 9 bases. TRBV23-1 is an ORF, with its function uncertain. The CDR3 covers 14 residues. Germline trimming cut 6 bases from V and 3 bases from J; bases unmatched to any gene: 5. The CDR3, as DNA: TGCGCCAGCAGGACAGGGGGGCAGGACACTGAAGCTTTCTTT. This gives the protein CASRTGGQDTEAFF.

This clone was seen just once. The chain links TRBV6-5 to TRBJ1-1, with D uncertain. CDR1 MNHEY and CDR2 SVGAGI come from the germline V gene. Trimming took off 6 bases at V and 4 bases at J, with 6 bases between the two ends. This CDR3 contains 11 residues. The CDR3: CASRSLTEAFF. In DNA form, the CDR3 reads TGTGCCAGCAGATCCCTCACTGAAGCTTTCTTT.

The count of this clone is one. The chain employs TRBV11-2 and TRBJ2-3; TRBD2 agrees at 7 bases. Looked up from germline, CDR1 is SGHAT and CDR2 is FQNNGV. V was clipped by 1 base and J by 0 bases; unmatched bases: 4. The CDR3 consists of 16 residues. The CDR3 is CASSLGWGGSTDTQYF. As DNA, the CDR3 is TGTGCCAGCAGCTTAGGGTGGGGGGGAAGCACAGATACGCAGTATTTT.

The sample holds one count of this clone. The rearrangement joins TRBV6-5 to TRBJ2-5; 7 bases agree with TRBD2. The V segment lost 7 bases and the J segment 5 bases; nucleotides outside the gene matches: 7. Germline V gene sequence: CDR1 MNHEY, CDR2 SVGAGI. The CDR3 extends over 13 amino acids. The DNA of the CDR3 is TGTGCCAGCATCAGGGCCGGGGGGGAGACCCAGTACTTC. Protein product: CASIRAGGETQYF.

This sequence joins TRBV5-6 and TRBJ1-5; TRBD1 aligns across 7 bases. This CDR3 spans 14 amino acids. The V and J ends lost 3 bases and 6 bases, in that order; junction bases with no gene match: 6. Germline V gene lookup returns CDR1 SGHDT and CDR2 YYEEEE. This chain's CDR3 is CASSYGDRLQPQHF. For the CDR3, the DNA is TGTGCCAGCAGCTACGGGGACAGACTTCAGCCCCAGCATTTT.

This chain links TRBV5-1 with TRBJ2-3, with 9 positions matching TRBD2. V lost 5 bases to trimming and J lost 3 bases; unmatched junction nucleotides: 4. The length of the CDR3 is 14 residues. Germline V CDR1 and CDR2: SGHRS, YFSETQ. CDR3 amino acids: CASRVSGGTDTQYF. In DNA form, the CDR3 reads TGCGCCAGCAGGGTTAGCGGGGGTACAGATACGCAGTATTTT.

CDR3 loop: CASSLKQRTGIYEQYF. CDR3 nucleotides: TGTGCCAGCAGCTTGAAACAGCGGACAGGGATCTACGAGCAGTACTTC. The V call is TRBV5-8, the J call TRBJ2-7; TRBD1 matches at 8 bases. V trimming: 1 base; J trimming: 3 bases; junction bases outside the gene matches: 9. From germline, CDR1 is SGHTS and CDR2 YDEGEE. The CDR3 covers 16 residues.

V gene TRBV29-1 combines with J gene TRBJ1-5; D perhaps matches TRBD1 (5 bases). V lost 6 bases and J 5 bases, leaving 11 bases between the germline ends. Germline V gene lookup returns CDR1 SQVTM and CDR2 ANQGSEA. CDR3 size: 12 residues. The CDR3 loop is CSVGGGDQPQHF. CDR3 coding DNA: TGCAGCGTGGGGGGAGGGGATCAGCCCCAGCATTTT.

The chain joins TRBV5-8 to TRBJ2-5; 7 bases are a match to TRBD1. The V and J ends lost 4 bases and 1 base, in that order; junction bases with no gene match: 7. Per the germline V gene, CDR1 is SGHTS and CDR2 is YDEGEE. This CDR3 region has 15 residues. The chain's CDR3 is CASSLGQVLQETQYF. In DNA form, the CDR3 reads TGTGCCAGCAGCCTCGGACAGGTTCTCCAAGAGACCCAGTACTTC.

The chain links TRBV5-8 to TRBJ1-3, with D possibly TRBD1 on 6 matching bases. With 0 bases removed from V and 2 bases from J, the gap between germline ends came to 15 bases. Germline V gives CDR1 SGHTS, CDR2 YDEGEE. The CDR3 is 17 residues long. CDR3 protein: CASSLVAGVTAGNTIYF. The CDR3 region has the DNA TGTGCCAGCAGCTTGGTTGCAGGGGTGACGGCTGGAAACACCATATATTTT.

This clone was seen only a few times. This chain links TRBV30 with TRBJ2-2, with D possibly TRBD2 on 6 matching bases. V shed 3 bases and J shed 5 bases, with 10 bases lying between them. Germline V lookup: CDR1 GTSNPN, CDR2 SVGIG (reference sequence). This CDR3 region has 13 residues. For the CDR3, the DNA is TGTGCCTGGAGGGGGAGCGGGACCGGGGAGCTGTTTTTT. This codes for CAWRGSGTGELFF.

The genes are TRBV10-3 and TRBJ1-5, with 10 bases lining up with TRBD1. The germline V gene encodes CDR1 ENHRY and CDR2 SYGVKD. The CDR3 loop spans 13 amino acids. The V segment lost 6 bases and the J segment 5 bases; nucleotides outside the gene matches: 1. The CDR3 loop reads CAIRGQGDQPQHF. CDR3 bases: TGTGCCATCAGAGGACAGGGGGATCAGCCCCAGCATTTT.

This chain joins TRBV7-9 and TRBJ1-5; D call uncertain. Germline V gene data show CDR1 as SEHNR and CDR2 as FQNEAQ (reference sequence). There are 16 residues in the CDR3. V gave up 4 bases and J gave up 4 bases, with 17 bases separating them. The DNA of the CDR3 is TGTGCCAGCAGCTCAGACTGGGGAGAGTCAAATCAGCCCCAGCATTTT. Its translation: CASSSDWGESNQPQHF.

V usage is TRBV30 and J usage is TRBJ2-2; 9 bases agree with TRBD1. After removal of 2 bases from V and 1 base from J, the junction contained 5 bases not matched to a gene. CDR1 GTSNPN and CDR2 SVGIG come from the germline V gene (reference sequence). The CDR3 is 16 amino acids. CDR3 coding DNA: TGTGCCTGGAGTCTCGACAGGGGGAAGAACACCGGGGAGCTGTTTTTT. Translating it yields CAWSLDRGKNTGELFF.

As DNA, the CDR3 is TGTGCCAGCAGCTCAGGCGGACTAGCGAGGACCCAGTACTTC. Its protein is CASSSGGLARTQYF. The J gene is TRBJ2-5, the V gene TRBV5-4, with 9 bases fitting TRBD2. The CDR3 sequence is 14 residues long. Germline loops: CDR1 SGHNT, CDR2 YYREEE (reference sequence). The V segment lost 3 bases and the J segment 7 bases; nucleotides outside the gene matches: 7.

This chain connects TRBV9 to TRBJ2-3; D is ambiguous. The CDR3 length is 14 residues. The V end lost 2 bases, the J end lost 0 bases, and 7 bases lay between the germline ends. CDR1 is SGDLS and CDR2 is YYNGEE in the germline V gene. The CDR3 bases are TGTGCCAGCAGCGTTATGTCCAGCACAGATACGCAGTATTTT. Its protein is CASSVMSSTDTQYF. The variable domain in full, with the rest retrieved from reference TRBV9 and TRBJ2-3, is DSGVTQTPKHLITATGQRVTLRCSPRSGDLSVYWYQQSLDQGLQFLIQYYNGEERAKGNILERFSAQQFPDLHSELNLSSLELGDSALYFCASSVMSSTDTQYFGPGTRLTVL.

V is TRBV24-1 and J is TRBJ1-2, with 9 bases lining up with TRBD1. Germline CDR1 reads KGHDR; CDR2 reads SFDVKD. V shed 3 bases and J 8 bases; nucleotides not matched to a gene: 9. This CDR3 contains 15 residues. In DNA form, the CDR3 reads TGTGCCACCAGTGATAACAGGGGGCAGGGGAGAGGCTACACCTTC. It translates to CATSDNRGQGRGYTF.